This entry features one T cell receptor beta chain sequence. This entry belongs to a study of blood T cell repertoires in COVID-19. The CDR3 extends over 16 amino acids. TCRdb's table, derived via immunoSEQ multiplex PCR, lists solely in-frame clones and lacks some. In the table there are some 250,000 clones, 88% of which are singletons. Material: peripheral blood. The chain is built from TRBV21-1 and TRBJ2-7; the D call of TRBD2 is as the table states it, not checked on the DNA. TRBV21-1 is noted as a pseudogene. This receptor was taken from a woman in her thirties or forties who had recovered from COVID-19. The DNA of the CDR3 is TGTGCCAGCACCCTATCGACTAGCGGGAGCCCATACGAGCAGTACTTC. This encodes CASTLSTSGSPYEQYF.